This TCR beta chain was identified in a study of cytomegalovirus exposure and HLA in healthy donors. This clone was picked up one time. PCR primers comprised 60 Vbeta and 13 Jbeta primers. In the original workflow: An analysis that came later counted some 85 million unique TCR beta chains, approximately 10 million shared. The method was immunoSEQ multiplex PCR; TCRdb's version includes in-frame clones alone and lacks a portion of them. V and J calls and clone size are copied from that table; D and trimming were computed from the DNA. The profile covers around 170,000 clones, with around 80% appearing a single time and 1.4% taken by the ten largest. CDR1 and CDR2 from the germline V gene are SGHDN and FVKESK. V was pared by 4 bases and J by 4 bases, with 6 bases of the junction left unmatched. The CDR3 is made up of 15 amino acids.

The chain uses TRBV14 and TRBJ2-5; 10 nucleotides line up with TRBD1. Sequenced sample: PBMCs. The clonotype originates from a girl aged 10 to 17 in good health and CMV-seropositive. CDR3 bases: TGTGCCAGCAGCCCCCGGGACAGGGGAGGAGAGACCCAGTACTTC. Its protein is CASSPRDRGGETQYF.